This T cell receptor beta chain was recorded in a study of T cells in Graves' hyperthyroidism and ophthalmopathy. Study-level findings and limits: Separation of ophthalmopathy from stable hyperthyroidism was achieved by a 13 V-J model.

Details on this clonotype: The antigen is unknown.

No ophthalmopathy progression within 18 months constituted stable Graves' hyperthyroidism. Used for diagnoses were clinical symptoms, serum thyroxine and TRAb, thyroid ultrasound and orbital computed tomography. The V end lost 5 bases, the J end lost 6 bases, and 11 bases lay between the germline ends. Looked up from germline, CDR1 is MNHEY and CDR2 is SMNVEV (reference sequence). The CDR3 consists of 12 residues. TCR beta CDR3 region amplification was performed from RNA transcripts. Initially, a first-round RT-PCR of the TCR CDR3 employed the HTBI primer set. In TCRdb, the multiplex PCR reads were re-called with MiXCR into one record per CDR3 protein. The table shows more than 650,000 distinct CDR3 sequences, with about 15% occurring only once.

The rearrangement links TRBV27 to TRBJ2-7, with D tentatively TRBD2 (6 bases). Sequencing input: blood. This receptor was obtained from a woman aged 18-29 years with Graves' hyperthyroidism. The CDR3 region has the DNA TGTGCCAGCAGTCACCCCGGGGGCGAGCAGTACTTC. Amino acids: CASSHPGGEQYF.